This TCR beta chain was recovered during a study of cytomegalovirus exposure and HLA in healthy donors. Study-level background: From donors who were HLA-typed, an early data release held around 80 million unique TCRs. General observations from the study: Clonal expansion, a later analysis showed, was greater in HLA-associated TCR beta chains than in equally common others.

The PCR used 60 Vbeta and 13 Jbeta primers. Clones were read by immunoSEQ multiplex PCR, and TCRdb kept only the in-frame ones, dropping some. The data hold a few hundred thousand clones, with around 90% observed a single time. V was clipped by 11 bases and J by 4 bases, with 12 bases between them. Germline V gives CDR1 SNHLY, CDR2 FYNNEI. The CDR3 runs to 12 residues. With respect to this clone: What it binds is not known.

This TCR was sampled from a girl aged 2 to 10 in good health and CMV-seronegative. Sequencing input: PBMCs. The chain uses TRBV2 and TRBJ1-5; maybe TRBD1 (5 bases). The CDR3 DNA reads as TGTGCCGGTGGGGGGTGGAATCAGCCCCAGCATTTT. Translating it yields CAGGGWNQPQHF.